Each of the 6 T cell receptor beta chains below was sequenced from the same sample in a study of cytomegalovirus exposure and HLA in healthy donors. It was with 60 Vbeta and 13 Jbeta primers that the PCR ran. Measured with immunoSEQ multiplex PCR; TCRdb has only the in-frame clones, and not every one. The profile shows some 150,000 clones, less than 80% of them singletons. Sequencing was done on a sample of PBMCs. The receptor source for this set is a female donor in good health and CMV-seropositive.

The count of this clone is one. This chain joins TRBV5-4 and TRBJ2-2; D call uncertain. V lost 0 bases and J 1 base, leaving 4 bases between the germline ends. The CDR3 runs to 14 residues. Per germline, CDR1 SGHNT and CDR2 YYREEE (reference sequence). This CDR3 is CASSLVQNTGELFF. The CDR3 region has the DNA TGTGCCAGCAGCTTGGTTCAGAACACCGGGGAGCTGTTTTTT.

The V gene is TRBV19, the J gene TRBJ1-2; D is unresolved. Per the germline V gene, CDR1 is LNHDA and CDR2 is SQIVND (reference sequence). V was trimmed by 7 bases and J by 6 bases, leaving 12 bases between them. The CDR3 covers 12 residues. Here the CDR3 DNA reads TGTGCCAGTACCTTCGGGTTTGATGGCTACACCTTC. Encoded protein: CASTFGFDGYTF.

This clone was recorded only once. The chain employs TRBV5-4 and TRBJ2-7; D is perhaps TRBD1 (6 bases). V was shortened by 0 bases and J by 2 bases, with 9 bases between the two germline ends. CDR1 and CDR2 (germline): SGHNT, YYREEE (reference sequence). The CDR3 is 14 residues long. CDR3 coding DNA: TGTGCCAGCAGCTTGGTAGGGACAACCTACGAGCAGTACTTC. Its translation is CASSLVGTTYEQYF.

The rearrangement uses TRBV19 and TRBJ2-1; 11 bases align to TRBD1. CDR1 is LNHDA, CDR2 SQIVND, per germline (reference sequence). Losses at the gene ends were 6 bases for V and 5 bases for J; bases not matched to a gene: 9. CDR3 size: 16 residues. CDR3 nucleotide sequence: TGTGCCAGTAGCCGTTTTGGACAGGGGGCGGACAATGAGCAGTTCTTC. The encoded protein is CASSRFGQGADNEQFF.

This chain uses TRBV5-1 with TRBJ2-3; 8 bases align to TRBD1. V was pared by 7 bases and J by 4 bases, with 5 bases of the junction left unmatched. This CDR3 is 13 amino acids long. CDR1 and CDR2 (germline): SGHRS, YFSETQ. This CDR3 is CASHKTGADTQYF. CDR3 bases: TGCGCCAGCCACAAGACAGGGGCAGATACGCAGTATTTT.

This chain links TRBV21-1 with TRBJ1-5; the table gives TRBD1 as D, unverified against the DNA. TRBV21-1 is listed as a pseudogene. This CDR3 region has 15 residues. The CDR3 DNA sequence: TGTGCCAGCAACAGGGAAAGGGGCTTTAATCAGCCCCAGCATTTT. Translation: CASNRERGFNQPQHF.